This is a list of T cell receptor beta chains from one sample in a study of blood T cell repertoires in COVID-19. Assay: immunoSEQ multiplex PCR; the TCRdb copy retains only in-frame clones and omits some. Counted here are 300,000 to 350,000 clones, approximately 91% occurring once; the ten biggest clones make up roughly 6.6%. Sample: peripheral blood. The receptors were gathered from a woman aged 70-85 years with COVID-19, enrolled during active disease. Each CDR3 is given with its conserved first and last residue. The order of the fields is D gene, J gene, clone size, V gene, CDR3 DNA, CDR3 protein. The D gene is left open where the match is weak. Size values are once, few and many counts, or a class for expanded clones, and some rows have none.

>NA|TRBJ2-3|NA|TRBV6-5
TGTGCCAGCAGCCCAGGGGTTGCAGATACGCAGTATTTT
CASSPGVADTQYF
>TRBD1|TRBJ2-2|NA|TRBV19
TGTGCCAGTACCATGACAGGGCTTACCGGGGAGCTGTTTTTT
CASTMTGLTGELFF
>TRBD1|TRBJ1-1|NA|TRBV12-3/TRBV12-4
TGTGCCAGCAGTCGACAGGGTGGGACTGAAGCTTTCTTT
CASSRQGGTEAFF
>NA|TRBJ2-1|NA|TRBV18
TGTGCCAGCTCACGACAGATGGCGATCGACAATGAGCAGTTCTTC
CASSRQMAIDNEQFF
>NA|TRBJ1-1|NA|TRBV6-5
TGTGCCAGCAGTCTTCAGACAGGCGGCCACACTGAAGCTTTCTTT
CASSLQTGGHTEAFF
>NA|TRBJ1-6|NA|TRBV10-3
TGTGCCATCAGTGAGTCGAGTTCACCCCTCCACTTT
CAISESSSPLHF
>NA|TRBJ1-4|NA|TRBV6-2/TRBV6-3
TGTGCCAGCAGTCTCCCGCGGGGTGCTAATGAAAAACTGTTTTTT
CASSLPRGANEKLFF
>TRBD1|TRBJ1-2|NA|TRBV9
TGTGCCAGTGAAGCCGGACAGGGCAGTGGCTACACCTTC
CASEAGQGSGYTF
>NA|TRBJ2-7|NA|TRBV5-4
TGTGCCAGCAGCTGGGGCGGTACCTGGGACGAGCAGTACTTC
CASSWGGTWDEQYF
>NA|TRBJ1-5|once|TRBV5-1
TGCGCCAGCAGCGAGGGTCAAAATCAGCCCCAGCATTTT
CASSEGQNQPQHF
>TRBD2|TRBJ2-2|NA|TRBV10-3
TGTGCCATCAGTGGGTCCGGAGCGGGGACGGACACCGGGGAGCTGTTTTTT
CAISGSGAGTDTGELFF
>TRBD1|TRBJ2-2|NA|TRBV7-2
TGTGCCAGCAGTTCCGTACAGGGGGCAGACACCGGGGAGCTGTTTTTT
CASSSVQGADTGELFF
>NA|TRBJ2-2|NA|TRBV11-2
TGTGCCAGCAGCCTAGCCTTAGCGGTCAACACCGGGGAGCTGTTTTTT
CASSLALAVNTGELFF
>TRBD1|TRBJ2-5|NA|TRBV14
TGTGCCAGCAGCCCCGGGGACAGGGAAGGGGACTACCAAGAGACCCAGTACTTC
CASSPGDREGDYQETQYF
>NA|TRBJ1-2|NA|TRBV11-2
TGTGCCAGCAGCTTTAACAGGGAAACTAACTATGGCTACACCTTC
CASSFNRETNYGYTF
>NA|TRBJ2-7|NA|TRBV6-5
TGTGCCAGCCAGGGCGGGACAGCCTACGAGCAGTACTTC
CASQGGTAYEQYF
>TRBD1|TRBJ1-2|NA|TRBV4-3
TGCGCCAGTAGACCCGGGACAGGGAGTGATGGCTACACCTTC
CASRPGTGSDGYTF
>NA|TRBJ1-5|NA|TRBV5-5
TGTGCCAGCAGCTTGTCCGTGAGAGATCAGCCCCAGCATTTT
CASSLSVRDQPQHF
>TRBD2|TRBJ2-3|NA|TRBV5-1
TGCGCCAGCAGCTTGGCGACTAGCGGGGAAACAGATACGCAGTATTTT
CASSLATSGETDTQYF
>NA|TRBJ1-2|once|TRBV7-2
TGTGCCAGCAGCTTACAACAGGCCCATGGCTATGGCTACACCTTC
CASSLQQAHGYGYTF
>NA|TRBJ1-2|NA|TRBV5-8
TGTGCCAGCAGCTCTGGGGGGGGCGCTAACTATGGCTACACCTTC
CASSSGGGANYGYTF
>NA|TRBJ2-7|NA|TRBV4-1
TGCGCCAGCAGCCAAGGGCCTAGCTACGAGCAGTACTTC
CASSQGPSYEQYF
>TRBD2|TRBJ2-5|NA|TRBV5-6
TGTGCCAGCAGCTCCGGGACTAGCGGGGGGGCGAGAGAGACCCAGTACTTC
CASSSGTSGGARETQYF
>NA|TRBJ2-3|NA|TRBV7-2
TGTGCCAGCAGCTTAGCGCGAGGTGGCACAGATACGCAGTATTTT
CASSLARGGTDTQYF
>TRBD1|TRBJ1-3|NA|TRBV18
TGTGCCAGCTCACCAGGAATACAGGGGGGCGCTGGAAACACCATATATTTT
CASSPGIQGGAGNTIYF
>NA|TRBJ1-5|NA|TRBV6-5
TGTGCCAGCACCAGACAGGTAGATCAGCCCCAGCATTTT
CASTRQVDQPQHF
>TRBD1|TRBJ1-2|NA|TRBV19
TGTGCCAGTAGTCCAAGGACAGGGGAGAAGGGCTACACCTTC
CASSPRTGEKGYTF
>TRBD1|TRBJ2-6|few|TRBV7-9
TGTGCCAGCAGCTCAAGGGACAGGGTAAAGGCTGGGGCCAACGTCCTGACTTTC
CASSSRDRVKAGANVLTF
>NA|TRBJ1-2|NA|TRBV4-1
TGCGCCAGCAGCCAAGGAGGAGCGTTTACCTTC
CASSQGGAFTF
>TRBD1|TRBJ1-2|once|TRBV7-2
TGTGCCAGCAGCTTAGAGGGGACAGGGGGCGCCAATGGCTACACCTTC
CASSLEGTGGANGYTF
>TRBD2|TRBJ2-3|NA|TRBV5-1
TGCGCCAGCAGCTCCCGGGGGGATGGCACAGATACGCAGTATTTT
CASSSRGDGTDTQYF
>TRBD1|TRBJ1-2|NA|TRBV5-1
TGCGCCAGCAGTTTAGGGGGCGGCTACACCTTC
CASSLGGGYTF
>NA|TRBJ2-3|NA|TRBV5-1
TGCGCCAGCAGCACGGACAGCTCCACAGATACGCAGTATTTT
CASSTDSSTDTQYF
>TRBD1|TRBJ1-6|NA|TRBV29-1
TGCAGCGTTGGGACAGGGACTAATTCACCCCTCCACTTT
CSVGTGTNSPLHF
>TRBD2|TRBJ2-3|NA|TRBV11-2
TGTGCCAGCAGCATTCTAGCGGGGGGACTAAACAACGCAGATACGCAGTATTTT
CASSILAGGLNNADTQYF
>TRBD1|TRBJ1-5|NA|TRBV7-2
TGTGCCAGCAGCCCAGACAGGGGTCAGCCCCAGCATTTT
CASSPDRGQPQHF
>TRBD1|TRBJ1-2|NA|TRBV28
TGTGCCAGCAGTTTTTGGGACAGGAACTATGGCTACACCTTC
CASSFWDRNYGYTF
>NA|TRBJ2-7|NA|TRBV7-2
TGTGCCAGCAGCTTAGCGGGAACAGGGACCTACGAGCAGTACTTC
CASSLAGTGTYEQYF
>NA|TRBJ1-1|NA|TRBV18
TGTGCCAGCTCAGATCTCCAGGGGCTGGAGGAAGCTTTCTTT
CASSDLQGLEEAFF
>TRBD1|TRBJ1-2|NA|TRBV6-5
TGTGCCAGCACCGGGACAGGGGGCGAATACACCTTC
CASTGTGGEYTF
>NA|TRBJ2-3|NA|TRBV7-8
TGTGCCAGCAGCTTAGCGAGTTATAGCGGCGCAGATACGCAGTATTTT
CASSLASYSGADTQYF
>NA|TRBJ2-1|NA|TRBV14
TGTGCCAGCAGCACAGGCTCCTACAATGAGCAGTTCTTC
CASSTGSYNEQFF
>NA|TRBJ1-2|NA|TRBV19
TGTGCCAGTAGTATAGATCGCGGGCGTCTCTTGGGGTATGGCTACACCTTC
CASSIDRGRLLGYGYTF
>TRBD1|TRBJ1-4|NA|TRBV11-2
TGTGCCAGCAGCGCATACAGGGGGGAGACTAATGAAAAACTGTTTTTT
CASSAYRGETNEKLFF
>TRBD2|TRBJ2-3|NA|TRBV18
TGTGCCAGCTCACCCCTAGCGGGGGCCTCTAGCACAGATACGCAGTATTTT
CASSPLAGASSTDTQYF
>NA|TRBJ2-1|NA|TRBV5-4
TGTGCCAGCAGCTGGATACAGGGAGGGTACAATGAGCAGTTCTTC
CASSWIQGGYNEQFF
>NA|TRBJ1-2|NA|TRBV18
TGTGCCAGCTCACCGGGAGCCCCAGAGAGTGGCTACACCTTC
CASSPGAPESGYTF
>NA|TRBJ1-4|few|TRBV9
TGTGCCAGCAGCGTAGATCTAGGTGAAAAACTGTTTTTT
CASSVDLGEKLFF
>NA|TRBJ2-3|NA|TRBV3-1/TRBV3-2
TGTGCCAGCAGCCGAGGGACAGATACGCAGTATTTT
CASSRGTDTQYF
>TRBD2|TRBJ2-7|once|TRBV20-1
TGCAGTGCTAGTTCCGGGACTAGCGGTTCCTACGAGCAGTACTTC
CSASSGTSGSYEQYF
>TRBD2|TRBJ2-1|NA|TRBV5-1
TGCGCCAGCAGGGGCGGGGGAGACTCCTACAATGAGCAGTTCTTC
CASRGGGDSYNEQFF